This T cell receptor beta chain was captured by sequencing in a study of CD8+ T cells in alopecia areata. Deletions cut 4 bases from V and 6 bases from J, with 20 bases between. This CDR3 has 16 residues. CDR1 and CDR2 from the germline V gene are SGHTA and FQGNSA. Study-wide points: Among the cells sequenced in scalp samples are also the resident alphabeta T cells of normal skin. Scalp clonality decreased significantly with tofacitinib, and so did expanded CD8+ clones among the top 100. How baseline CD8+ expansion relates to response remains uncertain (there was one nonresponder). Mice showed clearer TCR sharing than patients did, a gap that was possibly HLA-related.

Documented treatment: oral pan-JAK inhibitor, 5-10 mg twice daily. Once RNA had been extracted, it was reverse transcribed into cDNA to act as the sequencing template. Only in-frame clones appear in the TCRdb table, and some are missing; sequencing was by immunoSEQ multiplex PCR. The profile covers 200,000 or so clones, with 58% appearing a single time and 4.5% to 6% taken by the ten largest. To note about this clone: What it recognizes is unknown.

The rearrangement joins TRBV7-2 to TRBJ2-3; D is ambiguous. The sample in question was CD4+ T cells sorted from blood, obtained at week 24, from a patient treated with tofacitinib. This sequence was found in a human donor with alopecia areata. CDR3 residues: CASSSSQSAAQDTQYF. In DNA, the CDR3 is TGTGCCAGCAGCTCATCCCAGTCCGCCGCCCAGGATACGCAGTATTTT.